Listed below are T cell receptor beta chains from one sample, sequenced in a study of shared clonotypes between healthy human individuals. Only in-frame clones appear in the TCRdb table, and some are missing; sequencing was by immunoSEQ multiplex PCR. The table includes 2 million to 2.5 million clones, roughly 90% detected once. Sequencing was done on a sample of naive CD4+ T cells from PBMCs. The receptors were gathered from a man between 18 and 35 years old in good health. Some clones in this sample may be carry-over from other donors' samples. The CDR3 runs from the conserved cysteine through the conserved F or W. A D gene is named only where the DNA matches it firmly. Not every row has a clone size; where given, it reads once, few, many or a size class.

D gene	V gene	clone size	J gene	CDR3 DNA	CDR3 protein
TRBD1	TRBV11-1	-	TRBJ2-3	TGTGCCAGCAGCCCGAGACAGGGGCTCTTTTCAGATACGCAGTATTTT	CASSPRQGLFSDTQYF
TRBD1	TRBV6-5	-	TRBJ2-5	TGTGCCAGCAGTTATCGGCCCGGACAGGTGTGGGAGACCCAGTACTTC	CASSYRPGQVWETQYF
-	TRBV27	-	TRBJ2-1	TGTGCCAGCTTCCCCGGAGGTACTAGCCGTTGGAATGAGCAGTTCTTC	CASFPGGTSRWNEQFF
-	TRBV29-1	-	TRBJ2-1	TGCAGCGTTGACGTAGCGAATTACAATGAGCAGTTCTTC	CSVDVANYNEQFF
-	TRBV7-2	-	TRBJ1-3	TGTGCCAGCAGCGACCCCAGGGCTGGAAACACCATATATTTT	CASSDPRAGNTIYF
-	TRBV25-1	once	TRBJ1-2	TGTGCCAGCAGTGCCCGAAGCGCACTTAACTATGGCTACACCTTC	CASSARSALNYGYTF
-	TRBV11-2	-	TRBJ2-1	TGTGCCAGCAGCTCGCAAATCTCCTACAATGAGCAGTTCTTC	CASSSQISYNEQFF
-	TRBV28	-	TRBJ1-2	TGTGCCAGCAGTTTGTACGCAGGGTCCTATGGCTACACCTTC	CASSLYAGSYGYTF
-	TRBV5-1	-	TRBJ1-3	TGCGCCAGCAGACGGACTGATGGAAACACCATATATTTT	CASRRTDGNTIYF
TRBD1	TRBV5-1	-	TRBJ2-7	TGCGCCAGCAGCTTGGCCCCATCCGGGACAGGGCGATACGAGCAGTACTTC	CASSLAPSGTGRYEQYF
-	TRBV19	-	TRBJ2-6	TGTGCCAGTAGTACCCAGGGAGCTGGGGCCAACGTCCTGACTTTC	CASSTQGAGANVLTF
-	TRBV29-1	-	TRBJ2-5	TGCAGCGTTTGGGATGCCCAAAGTACCCAGTACTTC	CSVWDAQSTQYF
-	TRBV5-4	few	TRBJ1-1	TGTGCCAGCAGCTCCGGGTTGTCTACTGAAGCTTTCTTT	CASSSGLSTEAFF
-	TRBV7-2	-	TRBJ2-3	TGTGCCAGCAGCTCTGACCCCCGGGCAGATACGCAGTATTTT	CASSSDPRADTQYF
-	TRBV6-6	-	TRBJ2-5	TGTGCCAGCACCTTACTCGGGGGAAGCGAGACCCAGTACTTC	CASTLLGGSETQYF
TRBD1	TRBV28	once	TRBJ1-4	TGTGCCAGCAGACCAGGGGGCGGAAAGGAAAAACTGTTTTTT	CASRPGGGKEKLFF
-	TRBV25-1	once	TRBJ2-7	TGTGCCAGCAGGGGCGGGTCCTACGAGCAGTACTTC	CASRGGSYEQYF
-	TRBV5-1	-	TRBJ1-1	TGCGCCAGCAGTCTGGGGGTTGGGGGCACTGAAGCTTTCTTT	CASSLGVGGTEAFF
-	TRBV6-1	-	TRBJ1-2	TGTGCCAGCAGTGTAGGGGGGGCAGGGCCAGGCTATGGCTACACCTTC	CASSVGGAGPGYGYTF
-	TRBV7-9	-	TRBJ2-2	TGTGCCAGCAGCTTAGGGCGAGCGACGAACACCGGGGAGCTGTTTTTT	CASSLGRATNTGELFF
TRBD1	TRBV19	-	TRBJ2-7	TGTGCCAGTAGTAGACAGGGCTTCTACGAGCAGTACTTC	CASSRQGFYEQYF
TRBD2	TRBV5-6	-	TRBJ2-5	TGTGCCAGCAGGGCGGGGGGCTACCAAGAGACCCAGTACTTC	CASRAGGYQETQYF
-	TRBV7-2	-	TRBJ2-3	TGTGCCAGCAGCCTATCCGGGAGAGGGTGGACAGATACGCAGTATTTT	CASSLSGRGWTDTQYF
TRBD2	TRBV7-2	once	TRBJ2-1	TGTGCCAGCAGCTTACTAGCGGGAGGCAATGAGCAGTTCTTC	CASSLLAGGNEQFF
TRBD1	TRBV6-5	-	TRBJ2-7	TGTGCCAGCAGTTACGGGACAGGGATCAAGCAGCACTTC	CASSYGTGIKQHF
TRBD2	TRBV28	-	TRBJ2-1	TGTGCCAGCAGTTTAGGACTAGCGGGAGGGAATGAGCAGTTCTTC	CASSLGLAGGNEQFF
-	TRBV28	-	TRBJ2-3	TGTGCCAGCATCTCACCCCGGACCCACAGTATTCGAGATACGCAGTATTTT	CASISPRTHSIRDTQYF
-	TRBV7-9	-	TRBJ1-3	TGTGCCAGCAGCTTAGCCCCTGGAAACACCATATATTTT	CASSLAPGNTIYF
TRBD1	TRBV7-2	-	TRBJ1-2	TGTGCCAGCAGCTTGCAGGACAGGGGTCCTGGCTACACCTTC	CASSLQDRGPGYTF
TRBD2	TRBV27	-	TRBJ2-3	TGTGCCAGCAGTTTACGGCTAGCGGATTACACAGATACGCAGTATTTT	CASSLRLADYTDTQYF
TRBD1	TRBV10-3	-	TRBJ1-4	TGTGCCATCAGTTCACAGGGGGCAACTAATGAAAAACTGTTTTTT	CAISSQGATNEKLFF
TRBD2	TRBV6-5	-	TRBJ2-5	TGTGCCAGCAGGACCCTCGGTGCGGGAGAAGAGACCCAGTACTTC	CASRTLGAGEETQYF
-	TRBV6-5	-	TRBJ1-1	TGTGCCAGCAGCCAGGGACTGCTATCGAACACTGAAGCTTTCTTT	CASSQGLLSNTEAFF
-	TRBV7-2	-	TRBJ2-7	TGTGCCAGCAGCTTTTACAGCACGCCCGTTACCTACGAGCAGTACTTC	CASSFYSTPVTYEQYF
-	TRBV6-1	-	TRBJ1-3	TGTGCCAGCAGGCCACTGAGCTCTGGAAACACCATATATTTT	CASRPLSSGNTIYF
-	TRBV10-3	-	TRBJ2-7	TGTGCCATCAGTGAGAGGACGCCTCCAGAGCAGTACTTC	CAISERTPPEQYF
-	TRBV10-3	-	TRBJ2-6	TGTGCCATCAGTGAGTTCCGGGACTCAAGCTCTGGGGCCAACGTCCTGACTTTC	CAISEFRDSSSGANVLTF
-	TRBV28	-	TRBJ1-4	TGTGCCAGCAGTTTAAGAGGACAAAGTAAAAATGAAAAACTGTTTTTT	CASSLRGQSKNEKLFF
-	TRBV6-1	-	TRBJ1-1	TGTGCCAGTCGTCGCACTGAAGCTTTCTTT	CASRRTEAFF
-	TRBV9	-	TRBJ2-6	TGTGCCAGCAGCCCGCGAGGGGACTCTGGGGCCAACGTCCTGACTTTC	CASSPRGDSGANVLTF
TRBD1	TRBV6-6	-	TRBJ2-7	TGTGCCAGCAGTTACTCCCCCGGGACAGGGGTTAACGAGCAGTACTTC	CASSYSPGTGVNEQYF
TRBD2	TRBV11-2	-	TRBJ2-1	TGTGCCAGCAGCGCGGCCCTAGCGGGAGGGGGAAATGAGCAGTTCTTC	CASSAALAGGGNEQFF
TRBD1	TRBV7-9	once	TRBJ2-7	TGTGCCAGCAGCCCGACAGGGACCTACGAGCAGTACTTC	CASSPTGTYEQYF
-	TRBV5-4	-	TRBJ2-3	TGTGCCAGCAGCCGGGGGTTGAGCGCAAGTTCCCTTGGGGATACGCAGTATTTT	CASSRGLSASSLGDTQYF
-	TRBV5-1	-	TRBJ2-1	TGCGCCAGCAGCTTGTTGCAGAGCTCCTACAATGAGCAGTTCTTC	CASSLLQSSYNEQFF
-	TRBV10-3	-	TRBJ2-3	TGTGCCATCAGTGAGACGGGCAGGGGTAGCACAGATACGCAGTATTTT	CAISETGRGSTDTQYF
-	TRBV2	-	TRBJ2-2	TGTGCCAGCAGCGGGGGTTTGGGTACCGGGGAGCTGTTTTTT	CASSGGLGTGELFF
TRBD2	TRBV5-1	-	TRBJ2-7	TGCGCCAGCAGCCGATCCGGGACTACCTACGAGCAGTACTTC	CASSRSGTTYEQYF